The sequence of this T cell receptor beta chain was determined in a study of regulatory dendritic cells for organ transplantation. Repertoires were generated with immunoSEQ multiplex PCR, while TCRdb's copy carries only in-frame clones and drops some. Of over 20,000 clones listed, 80% to 90% are singletons. CFSE-labeled sorted T cells met regulatory or mature dendritic cells for 5 to 6 days. Per the germline V gene, CDR1 is DFQATT and CDR2 is SNEGSKA (reference sequence). This CDR3 has 11 amino acids. To note about this clone: What it binds is not known.

V and J are TRBV20-1 and TRBJ2-5, with TRBD2 as a possible D gene (5 bases). Judging by the DNA end, TRBJ2-7 fits better; the J call may be wrong. This receptor was obtained from a human donor in good health. Material: naive CD4+ T cells from blood cultured with regulatory dendritic cells. Subset of the sample: CD45RA+ naive T cells. This CDR3 reads CSVRDSYEQYF. Here the CDR3 DNA reads TGCAGTGTTCGGGACTCCTACGAGCAGTACTTC.